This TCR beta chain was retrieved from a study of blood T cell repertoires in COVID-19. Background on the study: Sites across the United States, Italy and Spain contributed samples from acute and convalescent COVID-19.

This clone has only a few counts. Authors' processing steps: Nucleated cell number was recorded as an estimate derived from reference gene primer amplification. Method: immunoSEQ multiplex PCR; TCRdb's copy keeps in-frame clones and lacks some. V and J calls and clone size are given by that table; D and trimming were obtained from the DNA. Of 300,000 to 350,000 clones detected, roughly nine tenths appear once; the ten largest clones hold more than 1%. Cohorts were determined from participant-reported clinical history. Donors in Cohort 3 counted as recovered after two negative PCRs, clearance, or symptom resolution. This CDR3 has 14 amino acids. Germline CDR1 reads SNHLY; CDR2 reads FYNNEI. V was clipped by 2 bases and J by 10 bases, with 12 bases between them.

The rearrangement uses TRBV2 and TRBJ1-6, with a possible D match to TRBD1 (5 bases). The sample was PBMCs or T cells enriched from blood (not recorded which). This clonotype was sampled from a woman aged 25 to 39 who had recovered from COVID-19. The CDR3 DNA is TGTGCCAGCAGTGAATACCAGGGTATCTCACCCCTCCACTTT. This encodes CASSEYQGISPLHF.